Listed here are 27 T cell receptor beta chains from one sample, sequenced in a study of spatial heterogeneity in lung cancer. One entry per CDR3 protein results from TCRdb running MiXCR on the 5' RACE reads. Of about 86,000 distinct CDR3 sequences in the sample, roughly 12% were seen once. Time point indicated: sample taken at primary tumor resection. Whole RNA, isolated from tumor, nontumor lung or frozen PBMC, was sequenced without prior sorting. The input for sequencing was PBMCs, taken at surgery. The receptors shown here come from a male donor with early-stage non-small cell lung cancer.

Many counts were recorded for this clonotype. The chain joins TRBV29-1 to TRBJ2-1; 7 bases map to TRBD1. Germline V gene sequence: CDR1 SQVTM, CDR2 ANQGSEA. J was trimmed by 8 bases and V by 8 bases; bases with no gene match: 9. This CDR3 comprises 12 residues. The CDR3 sequence: CSSATGSYEQFF. The CDR3 DNA sequence: TGCAGCTCAGCGACAGGGAGTTATGAGCAGTTCTTC.

The chain uses TRBV19 and TRBJ1-2; tentative D call: TRBD1 (6 bases). The germline V and J ends were trimmed by 6 bases and 8 bases, with 16 bases remaining between them. Germline loops: CDR1 LNHDA, CDR2 SQIVND (reference sequence). The CDR3 consists of 13 residues. CDR3 DNA: TGTGCCAGTAGCCTGACAGGAAAGGTGGGCTACACCTTC. It translates to CASSLTGKVGYTF.

The rearrangement links TRBV24-1 to TRBJ1-1; no reliable D call. The CDR3 extends over 12 amino acids. V was trimmed by 4 bases and J by 1 base, leaving 3 bases between them. CDR1 is KGHDR and CDR2 is SFDVKD in the germline V gene. The CDR3: CATSEGNTEAFF. In DNA form, the CDR3 reads TGTGCCACCAGTGAGGGGAACACTGAAGCTTTCTTT.

This clonotype was detected only a few times. V is TRBV6-1 and J is TRBJ2-3; 7 nucleotides agree with TRBD1. V shed 4 bases and J 5 bases; nucleotides not matched to a gene: 6. CDR1 is MNHNS, CDR2 SASEGT, per germline. This CDR3 is built from 14 residues. CDR3 region: CASSAGTEGDTQYF. CDR3 DNA: TGTGCCAGCAGTGCCGGGACAGAAGGAGATACGCAGTATTTT.

The V gene is TRBV9, the J gene TRBJ2-3; the D is unclear. V lost 0 bases and J lost 2, with 10 bases in between. The CDR3 sequence is 15 residues long. CDR1 SGDLS and CDR2 YYNGEE come from the germline V gene. The CDR3 here is CASSVDGLLTDTQYF. As DNA, the CDR3 is TGTGCCAGCAGCGTAGACGGTCTCCTCACAGATACGCAGTATTTT.

This sequence joins TRBV27 and TRBJ1-5, with TRBD1 matching 8 bases. The J segment lost 4 bases and the V segment lost 2 bases, leaving 1 base of the junction unmatched. CDR3 size: 14 residues. CDR1 is MNHEY, CDR2 SMNVEV, per germline (reference sequence). CDR3 in amino acids: CASSLNRGNQPQHF. As DNA, the CDR3 is TGTGCCAGCAGTTTAAACAGGGGGAATCAGCCCCAGCATTTT.

The chain couples TRBV27 to TRBJ2-7, with D tentatively TRBD2 (6 bases). V was cut by 4 bases and J by 3 bases, with 13 bases left in between. The CDR3 spans 14 residues. Germline values: CDR1 MNHEY, CDR2 SMNVEV (reference sequence). The CDR3 is CASSYGGRYYEQYF. DNA for the CDR3: TGTGCCAGCAGTTACGGGGGAAGATACTACGAGCAGTACTTC.

The rearrangement uses TRBV6-6 and TRBJ1-1, with no clear D. The ends were cut back, 0 bases at V and 1 base at J, with 9 bases in the middle. This CDR3 has 15 residues. CDR1 and CDR2 (germline): MNHNY, SVGAGI (reference sequence). CDR3 sequence reads: CASSYSTGKNTEAFF. The CDR3 nucleotides read TGTGCCAGCAGTTACTCGACCGGAAAGAACACTGAAGCTTTCTTT.

This clonotype was counted a few times. The chain combines TRBV5-1 with TRBJ2-1, with D uncertain. This CDR3 has 14 residues. V was trimmed by 0 bases and J by 2 bases, leaving 6 bases between them. Germline CDR1 SGHRS, CDR2 YFSETQ. CDR3 in DNA: TGCGCCAGCAGCTTGGAACAGCCCTACAATGAGCAGTTCTTC. It encodes CASSLEQPYNEQFF.

The sample holds a few counts of this clonotype. The gene calls are TRBV7-2 and TRBJ1-2; the D is unclear. In germline, CDR1 is SGHTA, CDR2 FQGNSA. Trimming pared 8 bases from V and 0 bases from J, leaving 10 bases between. The CDR3 contains 13 residues. The CDR3 region is CASGRLANYGYTF. The CDR3 DNA sequence: TGTGCCAGCGGCCGGTTGGCTAACTATGGCTACACCTTC.

This clonotype was counted between two and nine times. V usage is TRBV29-1 and J usage is TRBJ2-3; 10 bases are a match to TRBD2. The CDR3 is 16 amino acids. The germline CDR1 and CDR2 sequences are SQVTM and ANQGSEA. The V and J ends lost 6 bases and 0 bases, in that order; junction bases with no gene match: 9. The CDR3 nucleotides are TGCAGCGTGACGCTTAGCGGGAGGCCTAGCACAGATACGCAGTATTTT. Translated: CSVTLSGRPSTDTQYF.

This sequence joins TRBV6-6 and TRBJ1-1, with TRBD1 identical over 7 bases. The CDR3 spans 13 residues. The germline gives CDR1 MNHNY, CDR2 SVGAGI (reference sequence). The V and J ends lost 10 bases and 2 bases, in that order; junction bases with no gene match: 7. CDR3 coding DNA: TGTGCCACCTGGGACAGAGACAACACTGAAGCTTTCTTT. Encoded protein: CATWDRDNTEAFF.

The chain joins TRBV7-9 to TRBJ2-7, with 9 bases lining up with TRBD1. The V gene's germline CDR1 is SEHNR and CDR2 FQNEAQ (reference sequence). J gave up 6 bases and V 4 bases, and 10 bases lay outside the gene matches. The CDR3 spans 15 residues. The CDR3 loop reads CASSWPGTGSSEQYF. DNA of the CDR3: TGTGCCAGCAGCTGGCCCGGGACAGGGTCCAGCGAGCAGTACTTC. Using reference TRBV7-9 and TRBJ2-7 for the parts outside the CDR3, the full variable domain is DTGVSQNPRHKITKRGQNVTFRCDPISEHNRLYWYRQTLGQGPEFLTYFQNEAQLEKSRLLSDRFSAERPKGSFSTLEIQRTEQGDSAMYLCASSWPGTGSSEQYFGPGTRLTVT.

This clonotype was seen a few times. This chain joins TRBV19 and TRBJ2-2; TRBD1 aligns across 10 bases. Trimming at V came to 5 bases and at J to 1 base, leaving 1 base not matched to a gene. CDR1 is LNHDA and CDR2 is SQIVND in the germline V gene (reference sequence). The CDR3 consists of 15 residues. This chain's CDR3 is CASSRDRGNTGELFF. CDR3 sequence (DNA): TGTGCCAGTAGTCGGGACAGGGGGAACACCGGGGAGCTGTTTTTT.

The chain uses TRBV6-6 and TRBJ1-1, with a possible D match to TRBD1 (6 bases). The CDR3 is 18 residues long. V lost 0 bases and J lost 8, with 25 bases in between. Germline CDR1 MNHNY, CDR2 SVGAGI (reference sequence). The CDR3 nucleotides are TGTGCCAGCAGTTACTCTCAAGACCACAGGGACTCGGGGGCGGAAGCTTTCTTT. Encoded protein: CASSYSQDHRDSGAEAFF.

The rearrangement links TRBV29-1 to TRBJ1-1, with TRBD1 matching over 7 bases. This CDR3 is 13 amino acids long. Per germline, CDR1 SQVTM and CDR2 ANQGSEA. The V and J ends lost 4 bases and 6 bases, in that order; junction bases with no gene match: 8. CDR3 amino acids: CSVAQDRSSEAFF. The CDR3, as DNA: TGCAGCGTTGCACAGGACAGGTCCTCTGAAGCTTTCTTT. Using reference TRBV29-1 and TRBJ1-1 for the parts outside the CDR3, the full variable domain is SAVISQKPSRDICQRGTSLTIQCQVDSQVTMMFWYRQQPGQSLTLIATANQGSEATYESGFVIDKFPISRPNLTFSTLTVSNMSPEDSSIYLCSVAQDRSSEAFFGQGTRLTVV.

The chain is built from TRBV30 and TRBJ2-5; 11 positions agree with TRBD2. The CDR3 has 15 residues. Germline lookup yields CDR1 GTSNPN and CDR2 SVGIG (reference sequence). V lost 0 bases, J lost 5 bases, and 5 bases stayed unmatched. The CDR3 DNA sequence: TGTGCCTGGAGTGTAGATCCTAGCGGGGGGGAGACCCAGTACTTC. This translates into CAWSVDPSGGETQYF.

The chain links TRBV13 to TRBJ1-1; D not resolved. CDR1 is PRHDT and CDR2 is FYEKMQ in the germline V gene (reference sequence). Trimming removed 2 bases at V and 0 bases at J, with 16 bases between. This CDR3 comprises 17 residues. As DNA, the CDR3 is TGTGCCAGCAGCTTAAGAGGAGGTGATTCGATGAACACTGAAGCTTTCTTT. As protein: CASSLRGGDSMNTEAFF.

This clonotype was recorded many times. V usage is TRBV2 and J usage is TRBJ1-1; D is undetermined. Germline-derived CDR1 and CDR2 are SNHLY and FYNNEI. The length of the CDR3 is 14 residues. The V gene lost 5 bases and the J gene lost 1 base, with 11 bases spanning the gap. The chain's CDR3 is CASSNTRGNTEAFF. The CDR3, as DNA: TGTGCCAGCAGTAACACCCGGGGGAACACTGAAGCTTTCTTT.

This clonotype was detected only a few times. The chain has TRBV29-1 and TRBJ1-2, with D maybe TRBD1 (6 bases). The germline V gene encodes CDR1 SQVTM and CDR2 ANQGSEA. The V and J ends lost 4 bases and 5 bases respectively, with 17 bases between them. CDR3 length equals 14 residues. The CDR3 nucleotides read TGCAGCGTTGCGAACAGGGACTTAGAATATGGCTACACCTTC. It translates to CSVANRDLEYGYTF.

This clonotype was seen at least ten times. This chain joins TRBV19 and TRBJ2-3; D is unclear. This CDR3 contains 15 residues. Germline V CDR1 and CDR2: LNHDA, SQIVND (reference sequence). Trimming left V 0 bases short and J 1 base short, with 8 bases between. The CDR3 loop reads CASSIEFSGTDTQYF. In DNA, the CDR3 is TGTGCCAGTAGTATAGAGTTCAGCGGCACAGATACGCAGTATTTT. Filled out from reference TRBV19 and TRBJ2-3, the complete variable domain reads DGGITQSPKYLFRKEGQNVTLSCEQNLNHDAMYWYRQDPGQGLRLIYYSQIVNDFQKGDIAEGYSVSREKKESFPLTVTSAQKNPTAFYLCASSIEFSGTDTQYFGPGTRLTVL.

This clonotype turned up a few times. The V gene is TRBV10-3, the J gene TRBJ2-1; TRBD1 matches at 7 bases. This CDR3 region has 15 residues. V shed 6 bases, J shed 6 bases, and the junction held 11 bases outside the gene matches. The germline V gene encodes CDR1 ENHRY and CDR2 SYGVKD. This chain's CDR3 is CAISRDREPPNEQFF. CDR3 bases: TGTGCCATCAGCCGAGACAGGGAACCCCCCAATGAGCAGTTCTTC.

The J gene is TRBJ2-7, the V gene TRBV19; the match to TRBD2 covers 7 bases. V gave up 4 bases and J gave up 6 bases; unmatched junction bases: 9. CDR1 and CDR2 from the germline V gene are LNHDA and SQIVND (reference sequence). CDR3 length: 14 amino acids. The CDR3 region is CASSTLGGGSEQYF. CDR3 DNA sequence: TGTGCCAGTAGTACCCTTGGCGGGGGATCCGAGCAGTACTTC.

This clonotype was detected many times. The genes are TRBV5-1 and TRBJ1-2, with D possibly matching TRBD1 (5 bases). This CDR3 spans 11 amino acids. Germline V gene lookup returns CDR1 SGHRS and CDR2 YFSETQ. The germline V and J ends were trimmed by 4 bases and 6 bases, with 7 bases remaining between them. The CDR3 sequence is CASSPGDGYTF. The CDR3 nucleotides read TGCGCCAGCAGCCCGGGGGATGGCTACACCTTC. Complete variable domain (other parts from reference TRBV5-1 and TRBJ1-2): KAGVTQTPRYLIKTRGQQVTLSCSPISGHRSVSWYQQTPGQGLQFLFEYFSETQRNKGNFPGRFSGRQFSNSRSEMNVSTLELGDSALYLCASSPGDGYTFGSGTRLTVV.

This sequence joins TRBV4-2 and TRBJ2-7; D unresolved. The CDR3 has 15 residues. Germline CDR1 reads LGHNA; CDR2 reads YNFKEQ. V was cut by 1 base and J by 4 bases, with 14 bases left in between. The CDR3 DNA sequence: TGTGCCAGCAGCCAAGTTGCGACCGGGTATTACGAGCAGTACTTC. Encoded protein: CASSQVATGYYEQYF.

V gene TRBV6-5 combines with J gene TRBJ1-2; possible D gene TRBD1, 6 bases. Trimming shortened V by 6 bases and J by 5 bases, and 7 bases separated the two germline ends. Germline V gene sequence: CDR1 MNHEY, CDR2 SVGAGI. The CDR3 is 11 amino acids. This CDR3 reads CASSTGYGYTF. The CDR3 nucleotides read TGTGCCAGCAGCACAGGGTATGGCTACACCTTC.

This sequence joins TRBV4-1 and TRBJ2-7, with 8 bases that match TRBD1. Germline assignment: CDR1 MGHRA and CDR2 YSYEKL. V lost 5 bases and J lost 1; bases outside the gene matches: 7. CDR3 size: 15 residues. In DNA form, the CDR3 reads TGCGCCAGCAGCTTCAGCCGGGACAGGTCCTACGAGCAGTACTTC. Translation gives CASSFSRDRSYEQYF.